Presented here are 2 T cell receptor beta chains from one specimen sequenced in a study of cytomegalovirus exposure and HLA in healthy donors. The PCR contained 60 Vbeta and 13 Jbeta primers. Sequencing used immunoSEQ multiplex PCR; TCRdb keeps in-frame clones, though not all of them. The sample yields roughly 56,000 clones, around 87% seen once. Sequenced material: PBMCs. The receptors were gathered from a young man in good health and CMV-seronegative.

V gene TRBV11-2 combines with J gene TRBJ1-1; TRBD1 is a possible D gene (6 bases). The V gene's germline CDR1 is SGHAT and CDR2 FQNNGV. CDR3 length: 15 amino acids. Trimming shortened V by 3 bases and J by 9 bases, and 20 bases separated the two germline ends. CDR3 loop: CASSFPEGDRTQAFF. In DNA form, the CDR3 reads TGTGCCAGCAGCTTCCCCGAGGGGGACCGAACCCAAGCTTTCTTT.

The chain has TRBV29-1 and TRBJ1-2, with a possible D match to TRBD1 (5 bases). The CDR3 runs 14 residues. V lost 1 base and J lost 0, with 9 bases in between. Germline assignment: CDR1 SQVTM and CDR2 ANQGSEA. The CDR3 reads CSVEVTETNYGYTF. As DNA, the CDR3 is TGCAGCGTTGAAGTGACAGAAACTAACTATGGCTACACCTTC.